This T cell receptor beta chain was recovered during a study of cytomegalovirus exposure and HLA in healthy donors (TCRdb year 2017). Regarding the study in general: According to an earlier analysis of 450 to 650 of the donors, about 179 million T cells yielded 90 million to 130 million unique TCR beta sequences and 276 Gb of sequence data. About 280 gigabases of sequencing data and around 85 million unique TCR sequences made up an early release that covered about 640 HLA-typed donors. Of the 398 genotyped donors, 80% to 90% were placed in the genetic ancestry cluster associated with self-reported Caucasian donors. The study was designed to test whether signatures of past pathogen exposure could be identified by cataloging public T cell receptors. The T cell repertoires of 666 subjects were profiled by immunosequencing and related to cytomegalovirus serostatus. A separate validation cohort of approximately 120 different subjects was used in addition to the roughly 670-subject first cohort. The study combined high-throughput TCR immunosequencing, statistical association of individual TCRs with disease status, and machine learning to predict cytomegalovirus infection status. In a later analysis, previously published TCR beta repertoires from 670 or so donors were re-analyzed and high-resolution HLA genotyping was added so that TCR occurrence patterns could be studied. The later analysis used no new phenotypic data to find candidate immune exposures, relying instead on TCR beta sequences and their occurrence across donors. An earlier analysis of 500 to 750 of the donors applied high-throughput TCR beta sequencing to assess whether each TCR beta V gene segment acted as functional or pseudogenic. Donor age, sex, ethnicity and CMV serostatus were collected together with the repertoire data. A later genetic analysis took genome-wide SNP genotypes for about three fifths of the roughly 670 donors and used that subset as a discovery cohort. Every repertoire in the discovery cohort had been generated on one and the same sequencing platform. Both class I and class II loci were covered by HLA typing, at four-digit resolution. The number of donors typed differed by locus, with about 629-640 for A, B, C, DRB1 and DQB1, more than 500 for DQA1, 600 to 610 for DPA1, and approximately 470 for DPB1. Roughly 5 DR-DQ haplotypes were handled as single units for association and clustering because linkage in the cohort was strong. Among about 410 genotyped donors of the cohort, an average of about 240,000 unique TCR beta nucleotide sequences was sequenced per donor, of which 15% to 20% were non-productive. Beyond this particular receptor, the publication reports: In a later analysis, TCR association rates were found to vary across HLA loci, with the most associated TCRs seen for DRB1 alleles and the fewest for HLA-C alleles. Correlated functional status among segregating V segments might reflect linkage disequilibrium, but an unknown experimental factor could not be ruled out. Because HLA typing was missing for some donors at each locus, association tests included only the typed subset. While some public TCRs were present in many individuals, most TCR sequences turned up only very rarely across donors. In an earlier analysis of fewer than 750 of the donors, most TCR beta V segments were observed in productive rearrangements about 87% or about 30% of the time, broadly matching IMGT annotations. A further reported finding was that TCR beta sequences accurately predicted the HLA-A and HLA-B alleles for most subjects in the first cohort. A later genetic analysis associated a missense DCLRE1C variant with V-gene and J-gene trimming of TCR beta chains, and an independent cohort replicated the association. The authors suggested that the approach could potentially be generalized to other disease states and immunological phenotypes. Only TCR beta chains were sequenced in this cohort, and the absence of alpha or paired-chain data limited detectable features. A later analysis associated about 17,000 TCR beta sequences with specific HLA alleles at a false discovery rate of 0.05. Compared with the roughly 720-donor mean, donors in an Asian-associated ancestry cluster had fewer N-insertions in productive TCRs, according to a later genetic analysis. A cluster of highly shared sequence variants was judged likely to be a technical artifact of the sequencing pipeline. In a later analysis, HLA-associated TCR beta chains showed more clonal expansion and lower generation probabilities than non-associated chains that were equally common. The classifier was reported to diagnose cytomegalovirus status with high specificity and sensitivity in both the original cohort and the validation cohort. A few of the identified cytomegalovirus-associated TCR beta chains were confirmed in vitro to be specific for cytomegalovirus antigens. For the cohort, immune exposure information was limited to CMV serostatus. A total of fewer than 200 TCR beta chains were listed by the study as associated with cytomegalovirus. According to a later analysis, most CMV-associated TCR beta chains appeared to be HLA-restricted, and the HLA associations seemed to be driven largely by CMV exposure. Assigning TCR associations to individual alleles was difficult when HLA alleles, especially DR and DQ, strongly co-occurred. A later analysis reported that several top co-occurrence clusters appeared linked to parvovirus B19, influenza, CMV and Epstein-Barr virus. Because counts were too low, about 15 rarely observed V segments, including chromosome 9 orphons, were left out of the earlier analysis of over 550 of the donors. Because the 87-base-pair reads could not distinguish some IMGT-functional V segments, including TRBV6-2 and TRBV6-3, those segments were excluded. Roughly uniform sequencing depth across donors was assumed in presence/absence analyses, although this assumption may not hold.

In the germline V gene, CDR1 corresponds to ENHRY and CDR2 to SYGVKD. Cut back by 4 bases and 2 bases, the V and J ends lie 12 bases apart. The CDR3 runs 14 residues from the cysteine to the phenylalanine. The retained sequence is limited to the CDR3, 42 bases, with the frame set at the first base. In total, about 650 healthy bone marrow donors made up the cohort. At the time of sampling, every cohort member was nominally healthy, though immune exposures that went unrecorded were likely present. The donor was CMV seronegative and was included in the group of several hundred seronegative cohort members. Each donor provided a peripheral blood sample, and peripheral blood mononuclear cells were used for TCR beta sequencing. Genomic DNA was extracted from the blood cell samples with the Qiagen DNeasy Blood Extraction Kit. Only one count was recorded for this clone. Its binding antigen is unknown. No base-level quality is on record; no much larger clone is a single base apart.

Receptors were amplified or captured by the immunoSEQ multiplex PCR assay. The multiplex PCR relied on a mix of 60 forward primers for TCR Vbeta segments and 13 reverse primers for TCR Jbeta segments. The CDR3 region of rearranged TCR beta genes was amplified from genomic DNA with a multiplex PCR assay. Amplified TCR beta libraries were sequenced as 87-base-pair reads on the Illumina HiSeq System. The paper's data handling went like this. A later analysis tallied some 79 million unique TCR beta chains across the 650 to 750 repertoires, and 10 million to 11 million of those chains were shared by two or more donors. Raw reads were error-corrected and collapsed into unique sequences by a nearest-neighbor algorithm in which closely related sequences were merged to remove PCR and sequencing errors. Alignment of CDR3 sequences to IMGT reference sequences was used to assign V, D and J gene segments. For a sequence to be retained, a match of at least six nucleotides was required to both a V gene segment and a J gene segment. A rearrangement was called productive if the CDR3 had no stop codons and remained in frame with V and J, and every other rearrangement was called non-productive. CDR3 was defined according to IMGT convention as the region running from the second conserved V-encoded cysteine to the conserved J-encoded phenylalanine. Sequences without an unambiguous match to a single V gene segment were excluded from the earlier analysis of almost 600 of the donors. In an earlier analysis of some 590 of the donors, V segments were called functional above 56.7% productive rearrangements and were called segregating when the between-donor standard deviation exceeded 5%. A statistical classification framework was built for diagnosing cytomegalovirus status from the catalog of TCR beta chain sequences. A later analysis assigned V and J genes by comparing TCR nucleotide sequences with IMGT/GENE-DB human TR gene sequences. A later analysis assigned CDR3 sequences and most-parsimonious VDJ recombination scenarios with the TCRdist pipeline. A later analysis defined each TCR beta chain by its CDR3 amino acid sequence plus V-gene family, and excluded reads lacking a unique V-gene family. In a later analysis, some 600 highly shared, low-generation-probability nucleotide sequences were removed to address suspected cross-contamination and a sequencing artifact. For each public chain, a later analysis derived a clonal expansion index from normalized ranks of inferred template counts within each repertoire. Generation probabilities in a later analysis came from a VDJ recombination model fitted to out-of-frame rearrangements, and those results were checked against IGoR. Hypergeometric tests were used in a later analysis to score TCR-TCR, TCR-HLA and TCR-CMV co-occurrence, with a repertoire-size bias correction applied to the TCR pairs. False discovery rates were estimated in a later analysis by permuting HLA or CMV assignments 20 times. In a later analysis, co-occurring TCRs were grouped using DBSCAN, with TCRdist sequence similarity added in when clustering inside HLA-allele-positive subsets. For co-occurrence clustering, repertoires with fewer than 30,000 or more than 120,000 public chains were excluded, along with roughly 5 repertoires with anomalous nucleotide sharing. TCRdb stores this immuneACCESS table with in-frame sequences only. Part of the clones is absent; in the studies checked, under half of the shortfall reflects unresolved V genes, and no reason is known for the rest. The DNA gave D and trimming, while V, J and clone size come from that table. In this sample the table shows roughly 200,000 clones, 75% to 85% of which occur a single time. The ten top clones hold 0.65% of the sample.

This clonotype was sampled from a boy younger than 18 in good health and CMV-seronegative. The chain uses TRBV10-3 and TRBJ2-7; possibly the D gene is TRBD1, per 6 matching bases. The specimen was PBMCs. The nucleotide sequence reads TGTGCCATCAGTGGTCGGACAGAACCCTACGAGCAGTACTTC. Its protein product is CAISGRTEPYEQYF.